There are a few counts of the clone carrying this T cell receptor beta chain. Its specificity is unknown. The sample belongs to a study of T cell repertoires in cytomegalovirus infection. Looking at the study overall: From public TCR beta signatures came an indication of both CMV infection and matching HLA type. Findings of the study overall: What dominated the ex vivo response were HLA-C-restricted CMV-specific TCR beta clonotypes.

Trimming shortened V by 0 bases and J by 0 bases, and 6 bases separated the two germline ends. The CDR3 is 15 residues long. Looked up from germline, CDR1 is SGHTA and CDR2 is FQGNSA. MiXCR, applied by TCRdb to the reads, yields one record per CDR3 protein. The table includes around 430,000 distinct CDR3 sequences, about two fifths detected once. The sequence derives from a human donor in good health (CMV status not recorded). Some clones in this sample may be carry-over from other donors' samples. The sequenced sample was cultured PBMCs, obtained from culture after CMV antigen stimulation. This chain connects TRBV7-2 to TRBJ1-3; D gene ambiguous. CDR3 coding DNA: TGTGCCAGCAGCTTAGCGGCCCTCTCTGGAAACACCATATATTTT. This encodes CASSLAALSGNTIYF. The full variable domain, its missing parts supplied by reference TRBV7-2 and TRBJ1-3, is GAGVSQSPSNKVTEKGKDVELRCDPISGHTALYWYRQSLGQGLEFLIYFQGNSAPDKSGLPSDRFSAERTGGSVSTLTIQRTQQEDSAVYLCASSLAALSGNTIYFGEGSWLTVV.